This T cell receptor beta chain was documented in a study of cytomegalovirus exposure and HLA in healthy donors. Primers included in the PCR were 60 Vbeta and 13 Jbeta primers. Generated by immunoSEQ multiplex PCR, the TCRdb table keeps only in-frame clones and is missing some. The sample records under 90,000 clones, 75% being singletons. V dropped 6 bases and J dropped 1 base, with 18 bases sitting between them. Germline CDR1 reads MGHRA; CDR2 reads YSYEKL. This CDR3 has 16 amino acids. The sample taken for sequencing was PBMCs. The sequence was obtained from a man aged 40-49 years in good health and CMV-seronegative. The rearrangement uses TRBV4-1 and TRBJ1-1; a weak D match, TRBD1 (5 bases). The CDR3 loop is CASRSGSGHQNTEAFF. CDR3 nucleotides: TGCGCCAGCAGGTCCGGATCCGGACATCAGAACACTGAAGCTTTCTTT.